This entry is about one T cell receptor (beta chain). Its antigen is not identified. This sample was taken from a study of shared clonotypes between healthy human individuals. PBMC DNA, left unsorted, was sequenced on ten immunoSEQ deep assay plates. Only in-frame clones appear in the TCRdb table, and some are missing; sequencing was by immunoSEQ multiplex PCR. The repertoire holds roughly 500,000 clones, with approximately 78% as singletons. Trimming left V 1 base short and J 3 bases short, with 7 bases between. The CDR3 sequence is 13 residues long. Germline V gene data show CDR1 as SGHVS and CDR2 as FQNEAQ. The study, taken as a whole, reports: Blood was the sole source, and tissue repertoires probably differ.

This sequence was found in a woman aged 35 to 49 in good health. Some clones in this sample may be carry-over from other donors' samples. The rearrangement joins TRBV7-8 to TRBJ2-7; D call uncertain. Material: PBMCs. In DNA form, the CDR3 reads TGTGCCAGCAGCTTAGGTACCCTCTACGAGCAGTACTTC. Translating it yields CASSLGTLYEQYF.